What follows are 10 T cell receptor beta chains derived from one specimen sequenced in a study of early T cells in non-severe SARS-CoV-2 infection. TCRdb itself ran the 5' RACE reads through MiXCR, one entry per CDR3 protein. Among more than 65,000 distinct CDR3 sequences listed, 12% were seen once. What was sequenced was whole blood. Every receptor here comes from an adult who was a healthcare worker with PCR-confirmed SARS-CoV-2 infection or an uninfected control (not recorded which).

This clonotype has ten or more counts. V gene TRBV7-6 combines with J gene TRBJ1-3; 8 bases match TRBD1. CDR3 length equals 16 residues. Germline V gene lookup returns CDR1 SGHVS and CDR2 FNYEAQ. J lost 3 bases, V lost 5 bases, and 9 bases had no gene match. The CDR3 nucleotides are TGTGCCAGCAGCCCCCCGACAGGGGAAGGTGGAAACACCATATATTTT. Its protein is CASSPPTGEGGNTIYF.

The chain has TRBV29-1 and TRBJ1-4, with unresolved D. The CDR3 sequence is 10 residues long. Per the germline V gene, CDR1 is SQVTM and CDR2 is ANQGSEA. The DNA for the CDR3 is TGCAACAGAGGGAATGAAAAACTGTTTTTT. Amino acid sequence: CNRGNEKLFF.

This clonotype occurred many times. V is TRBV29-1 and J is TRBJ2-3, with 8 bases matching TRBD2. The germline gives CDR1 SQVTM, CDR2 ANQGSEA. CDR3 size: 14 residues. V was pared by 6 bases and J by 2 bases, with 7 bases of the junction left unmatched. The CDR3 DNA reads TGCAGCGTCACTAGCGGAGACGTCACAGATACGCAGTATTTT. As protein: CSVTSGDVTDTQYF.

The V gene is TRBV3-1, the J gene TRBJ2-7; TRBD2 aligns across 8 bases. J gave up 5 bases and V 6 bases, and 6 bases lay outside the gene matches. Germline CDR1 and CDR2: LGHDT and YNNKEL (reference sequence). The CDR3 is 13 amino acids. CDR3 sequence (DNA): TGTGCCAGCAGTAGGGCTAGCGGGCACGAGCAGTACTTC. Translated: CASSRASGHEQYF.

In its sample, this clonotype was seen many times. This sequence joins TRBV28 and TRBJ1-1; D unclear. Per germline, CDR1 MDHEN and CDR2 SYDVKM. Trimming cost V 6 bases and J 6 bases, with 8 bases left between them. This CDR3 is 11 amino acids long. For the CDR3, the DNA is TGTGCCAGCAGCCGAGATTCTGAAGCTTTCTTT. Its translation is CASSRDSEAFF.

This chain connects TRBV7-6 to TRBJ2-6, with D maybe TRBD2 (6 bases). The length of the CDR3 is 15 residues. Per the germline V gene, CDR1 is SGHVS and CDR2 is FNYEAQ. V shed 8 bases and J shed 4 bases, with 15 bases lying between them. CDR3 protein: CASSWGETGANVLTF. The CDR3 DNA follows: TGTGCCAGCTCCTGGGGGGAGACCGGGGCCAACGTCCTGACTTTC. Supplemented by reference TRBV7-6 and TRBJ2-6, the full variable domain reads GAGVSQSPRYKVTKRGQDVALRCDPISGHVSLYWYRQALGQGPEFLTYFNYEAQQDKSGLPNDRFSAERPEGSISTLTIQRTEQRDSAMYRCASSWGETGANVLTFGAGSRLTVL.

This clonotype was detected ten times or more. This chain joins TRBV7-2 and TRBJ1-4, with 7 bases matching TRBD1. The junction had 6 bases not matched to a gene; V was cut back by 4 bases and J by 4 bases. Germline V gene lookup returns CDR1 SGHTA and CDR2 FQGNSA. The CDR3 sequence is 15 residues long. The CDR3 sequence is CASSSQGGFNEKLFF. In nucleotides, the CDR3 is TGTGCCAGCAGCTCGCAGGGGGGCTTTAATGAAAAACTGTTTTTT.

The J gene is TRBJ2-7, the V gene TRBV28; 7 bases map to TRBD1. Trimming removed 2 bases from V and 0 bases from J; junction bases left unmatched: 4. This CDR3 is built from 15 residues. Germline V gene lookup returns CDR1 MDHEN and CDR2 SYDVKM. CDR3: CASSLERGPSYEQYF. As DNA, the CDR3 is TGTGCCAGCAGTTTAGAGAGGGGGCCCTCCTACGAGCAGTACTTC.

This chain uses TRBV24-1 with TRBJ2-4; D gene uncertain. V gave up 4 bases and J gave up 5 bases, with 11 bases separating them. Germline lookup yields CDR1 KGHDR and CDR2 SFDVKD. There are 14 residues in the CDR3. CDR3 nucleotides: TGTGCCACCAGTGAGGGTACGGCCCAAAACATTCAGTACTTC. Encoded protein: CATSEGTAQNIQYF.

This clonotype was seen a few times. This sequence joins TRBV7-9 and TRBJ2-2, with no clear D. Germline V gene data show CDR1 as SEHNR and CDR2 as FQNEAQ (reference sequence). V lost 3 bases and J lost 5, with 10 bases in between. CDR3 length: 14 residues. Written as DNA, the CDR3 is TGTGCCAGCAGCTTTAAAAGTGAGACCGGGGAGCTGTTTTTT. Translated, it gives CASSFKSETGELFF.